This T cell receptor (beta chain) was obtained from a study of Ad26.COV2.S vaccination and SARS-CoV-2 variants (dated by TCRdb to the early 2020s). Study-level background: Vaccine-arm donors came from COV1001, a multicentre, randomized, double-blind, placebo-controlled phase I-IIa trial of Ad26.COV2.S in healthy adults. Ad26.COV2.S was administered intramuscularly at a dose of 5x10^10 or 1x10^11 viral particles, either as one shot or as two shots given 56 days apart. The specificity and breadth of SARS-CoV-2-reactive T cell receptors after Ad26.COV2.S vaccination were assessed by TCRbeta repertoire sequencing. A total of roughly 30 samples were included in the TCR-sequenced set, comprising some 20 Ad26.COV2.S vaccine recipients, 5 placebo recipients and 8 SARS-CoV-2 convalescent individuals. Trial participants were randomized into five groups of five: low-dose or high-dose Ad26.COV2.S given once or twice, or placebo on both occasions. Throughout the experiments and outcome assessment, investigators stayed blinded to trial group allocation. Broader findings and caveats from the paper: Substantial breadth of spike-specific CD8+ and CD4+ T cell responses was reported after vaccination. According to the authors, total T cell responses may have been underestimated by the TCR breadth and depth analyses. Compared with placebo recipients, Ad26.COV2.S recipients showed higher spike-specific TCR breadth (P = 0.0014). Comparable non-spike TCR breadth was observed between vaccine and placebo recipients, consistent with only spike being contained in the vaccine. The study was not powered for comparison of responses between vaccine doses or regimens.

CDR1 SGHRS and CDR2 YFSETQ are derived from the germline V gene. From the cysteine up to the phenylalanine, the CDR3 has a length of 14 residues. Only the CDR3 DNA stays, 42 bases, in frame from base 1. Between the V and J ends, shortened by 4 bases and 5 bases respectively, the junction contains 14 bases. The sample's treatment or condition label is to be understood as: about 20 received Ad26.COV2.S at low or high dose, single or two shots; 5 received placebo; per-sample allocation not given. Repertoires of vaccine and placebo recipients were sequenced from samples collected on day 63 after the first injection. Between 29 July and 7 August 2020, Cohort 1b enrolled 25 adults aged 18-55 years at one site in Boston, USA. Ad26.COV2.S was a replication-incompetent adenovirus type 26 vector that expressed a prefusion-stabilized SARS-CoV-2 spike protein derived from the original Wuhan strain. As concerns this clone: What this receptor recognizes is not known. Base qualities are not recorded, but no much larger clone differs from it by a single base.

The immunoSEQ Assay was used to sequence TCRbeta CDR3 regions. After extraction, genomic DNA underwent amplification by bias-controlled multiplex PCR, followed by high-throughput sequencing. On the study's bioinformatics: To quantify the absolute abundance of every unique TCRbeta CDR3 region, sequences were collapsed and filtered. T cell fraction was estimated by normalizing TCRbeta template counts to usable DNA, with usable DNA measured through amplification of reference genes found in all nucleated cells. Repertoire TCRs were annotated as SARS-CoV-2-specific by exact matching of V gene, CDR3 amino acid sequence and J gene to a known reactive TCR set. The reference SARS-CoV-2 TCR set was derived from MIRA and filtered for enrichment in COVID-19-positive ImmuneCODE repertoires, a step that removed public or cross-reactive TCRs. Based on the MIRA antigens, annotated TCRs were further analysed at the level of specific ORF or position within ORF. Breadth was defined as annotated unique rearrangements over total unique productive rearrangements; depth was the summed frequency of those rearrangements. Group comparisons of TCR breadth used two-sided Wilcoxon rank-sum tests. Entries here come from immuneACCESS through TCRdb and include only in-frame sequences with V and J called. Some clones fail to appear in such tables; in the studies checked, an unresolved V gene covers under half of the shortfall, and the cause of the remainder is unknown. For V, J and clone size, that table is used; D and trimming come from the DNA. The sample has some 340,000 clones on record, just under 85% of them singletons. The ten largest clones capture 2% to 2.5% of the sample.

The specimen comprised peripheral blood, sampled in a trial of Ad26.COV2.S vaccine versus placebo. This chain is built from TRBV5-1 and TRBJ2-3; matching of 5 bases hints at TRBD2 as the D gene. This receptor was identified in a person aged 18-60 years who received the Ad26.COV2.S COVID-19 vaccine or a placebo. The DNA sequence reads TGCGCCAGCAGCGGCACGGGGTCGGGAGATACGCAGTATTTT. Its amino acids are CASSGTGSGDTQYF.